This TCR beta chain was obtained from a study of shared clonotypes between healthy human individuals. Nashville, Tennessee was home to all donors, who were Caucasian adults. Regarding this clone: The antigen is unknown.

Study-level results: Naive CD4 clonotype sharing across a handful of donors was about 5.3%.

The data were produced by immunoSEQ multiplex PCR, yet TCRdb's version contains in-frame clones alone and is incomplete. Of around 1 million clones detected, approximately 80% appear once; the ten largest clones hold approximately 1.5%. The CDR3 totals 15 residues. V shed 0 bases and J 3 bases; nucleotides not matched to a gene: 6. CDR1 is SGDLS and CDR2 is YYNGEE in the germline V gene. The material sequenced was memory CD4+ T cells sorted from blood. Subset: CD45RA-negative fraction. The source is a man younger than 35 in good health. The chain employs TRBV9 and TRBJ2-7; 7 bases align to TRBD2. This CDR3 is CASSVATGTIYEQYF. The CDR3 nucleotides are TGTGCCAGCAGCGTAGCTACCGGGACTATCTACGAGCAGTACTTC.